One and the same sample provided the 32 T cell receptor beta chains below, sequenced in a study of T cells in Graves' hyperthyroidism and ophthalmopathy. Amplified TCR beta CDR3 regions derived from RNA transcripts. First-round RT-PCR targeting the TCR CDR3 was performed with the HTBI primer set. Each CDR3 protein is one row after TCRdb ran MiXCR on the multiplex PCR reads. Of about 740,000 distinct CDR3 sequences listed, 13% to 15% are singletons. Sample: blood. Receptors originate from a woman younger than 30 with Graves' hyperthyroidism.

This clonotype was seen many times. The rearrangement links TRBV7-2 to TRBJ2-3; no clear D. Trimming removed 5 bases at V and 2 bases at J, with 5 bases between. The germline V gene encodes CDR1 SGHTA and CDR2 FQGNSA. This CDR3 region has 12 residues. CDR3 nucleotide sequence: TGTGCCAGCAGCAGGTACACAGATACGCAGTATTTT. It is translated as CASSRYTDTQYF.

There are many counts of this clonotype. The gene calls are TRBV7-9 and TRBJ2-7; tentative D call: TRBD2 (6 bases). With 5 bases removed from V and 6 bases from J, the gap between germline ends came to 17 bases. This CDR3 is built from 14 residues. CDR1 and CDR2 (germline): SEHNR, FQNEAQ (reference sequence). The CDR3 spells CASSGDWAPGEQYF. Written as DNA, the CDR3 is TGTGCCAGCAGCGGGGACTGGGCGCCGGGCGAGCAGTACTTC.

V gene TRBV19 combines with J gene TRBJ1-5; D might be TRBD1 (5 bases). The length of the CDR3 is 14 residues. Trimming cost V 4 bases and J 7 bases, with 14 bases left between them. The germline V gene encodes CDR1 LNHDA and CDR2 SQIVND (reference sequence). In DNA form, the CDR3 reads TGTGCCAGTAGTAGGCAGGGCTCAGGCCAGCCCCAGCATTTT. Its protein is CASSRQGSGQPQHF.

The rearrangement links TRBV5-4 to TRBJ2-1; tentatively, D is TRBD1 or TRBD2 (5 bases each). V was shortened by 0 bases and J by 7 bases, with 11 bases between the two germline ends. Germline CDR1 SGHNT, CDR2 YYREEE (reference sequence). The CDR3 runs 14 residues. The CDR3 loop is CASSLETGPNEQFF. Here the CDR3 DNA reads TGTGCCAGCAGCTTGGAAACGGGGCCGAATGAGCAGTTCTTC.

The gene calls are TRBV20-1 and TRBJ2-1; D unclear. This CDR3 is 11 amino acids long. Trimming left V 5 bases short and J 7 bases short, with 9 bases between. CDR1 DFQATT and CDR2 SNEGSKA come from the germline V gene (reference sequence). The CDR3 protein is CSAGIWNEQFF. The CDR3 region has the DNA TGCAGTGCTGGAATCTGGAATGAGCAGTTCTTC.

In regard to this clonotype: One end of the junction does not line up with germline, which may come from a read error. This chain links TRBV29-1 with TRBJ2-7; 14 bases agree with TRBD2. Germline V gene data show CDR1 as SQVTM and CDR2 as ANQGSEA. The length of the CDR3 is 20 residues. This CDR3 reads CSVGTLWGLAGERASYEQYF. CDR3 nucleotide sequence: TGCAGTGTTGGCACATTGTGGGGACTAGCGGGAGAAAGGGCGTCGTACGAGCAGTACTTC.

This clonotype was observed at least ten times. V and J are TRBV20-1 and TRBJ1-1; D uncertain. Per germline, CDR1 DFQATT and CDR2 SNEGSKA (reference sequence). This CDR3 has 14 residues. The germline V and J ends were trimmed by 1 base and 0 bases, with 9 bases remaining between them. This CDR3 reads CSARVPPLNTEAFF. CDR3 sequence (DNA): TGCAGTGCTAGAGTACCCCCTCTGAACACTGAAGCTTTCTTT.

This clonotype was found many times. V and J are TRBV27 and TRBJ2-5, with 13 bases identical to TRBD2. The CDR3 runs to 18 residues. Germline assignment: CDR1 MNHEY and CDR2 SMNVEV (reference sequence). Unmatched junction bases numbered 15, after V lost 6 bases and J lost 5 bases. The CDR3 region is CASRLRQRTSGSRETQYF. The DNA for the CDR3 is TGTGCCAGCAGATTAAGACAGAGGACTAGCGGGAGTAGGGAGACCCAGTACTTC.

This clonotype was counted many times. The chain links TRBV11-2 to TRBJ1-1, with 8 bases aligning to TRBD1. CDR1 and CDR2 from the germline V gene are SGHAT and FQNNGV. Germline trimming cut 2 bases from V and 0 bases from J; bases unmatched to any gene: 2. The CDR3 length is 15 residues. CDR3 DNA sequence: TGTGCCAGCAGCTTACTGGGACAGGTGAACACTGAAGCTTTCTTT. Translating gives CASSLLGQVNTEAFF.

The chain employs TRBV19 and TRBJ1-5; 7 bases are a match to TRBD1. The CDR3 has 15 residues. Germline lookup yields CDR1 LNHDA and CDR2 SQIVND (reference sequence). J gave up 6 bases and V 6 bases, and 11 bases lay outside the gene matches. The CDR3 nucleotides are TGTGCCAGTAGAATGGTGAAGACAGGGCGTCAGCCCCAGCATTTT. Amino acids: CASRMVKTGRQPQHF.

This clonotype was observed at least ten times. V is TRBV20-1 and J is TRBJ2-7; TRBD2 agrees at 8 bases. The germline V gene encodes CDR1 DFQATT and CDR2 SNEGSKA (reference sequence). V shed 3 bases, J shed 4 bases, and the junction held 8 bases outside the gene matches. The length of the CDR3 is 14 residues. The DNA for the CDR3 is TGCAGTGCTAGGGCGGGAGGAGGGGGATACGAGCAGTACTTC. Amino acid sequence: CSARAGGGGYEQYF.

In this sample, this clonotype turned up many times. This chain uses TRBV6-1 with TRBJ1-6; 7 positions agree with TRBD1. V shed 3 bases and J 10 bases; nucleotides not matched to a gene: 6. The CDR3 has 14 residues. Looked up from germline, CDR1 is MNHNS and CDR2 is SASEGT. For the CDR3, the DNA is TGTGCCAGCAGTGAGACGACAGGGAGCTCACCCCTCCACTTT. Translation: CASSETTGSSPLHF.

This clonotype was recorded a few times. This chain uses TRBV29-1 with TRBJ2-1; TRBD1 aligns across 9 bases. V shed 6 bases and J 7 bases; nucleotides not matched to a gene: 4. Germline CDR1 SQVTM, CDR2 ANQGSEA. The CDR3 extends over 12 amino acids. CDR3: CSVPTGGNEQFF. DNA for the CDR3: TGCAGCGTGCCGACAGGGGGGAATGAGCAGTTCTTC.

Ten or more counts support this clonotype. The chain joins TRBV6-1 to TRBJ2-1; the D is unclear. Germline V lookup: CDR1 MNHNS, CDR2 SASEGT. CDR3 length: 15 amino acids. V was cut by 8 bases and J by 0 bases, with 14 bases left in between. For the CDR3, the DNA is TGTGCCAGCCGACGTGGAGCTAGCTCCTACAATGAGCAGTTCTTC. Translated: CASRRGASSYNEQFF.

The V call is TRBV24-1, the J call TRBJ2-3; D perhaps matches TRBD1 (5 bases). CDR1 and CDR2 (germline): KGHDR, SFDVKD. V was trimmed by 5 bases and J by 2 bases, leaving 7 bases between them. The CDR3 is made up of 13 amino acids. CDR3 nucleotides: TGTGCCACCAGTGGACAGATCACAGATACGCAGTATTTT. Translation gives CATSGQITDTQYF.

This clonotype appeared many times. The DNA for the CDR3 is TGTGCCAGCAGTTTATTGCCGAACACTGAAGCTTTCTTT. It specifies CASSLLPNTEAFF. The chain joins TRBV12-3 or TRBV12-4 to TRBJ1-1; D is unclear. Trimming removed 2 bases from V and 1 base from J, with 5 bases in between. The length of the CDR3 is 13 residues.

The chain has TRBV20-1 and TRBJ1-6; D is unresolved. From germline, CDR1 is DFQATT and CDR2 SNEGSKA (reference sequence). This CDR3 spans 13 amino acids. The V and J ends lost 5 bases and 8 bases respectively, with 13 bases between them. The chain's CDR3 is CSAPLDLYSPLHF. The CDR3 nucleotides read TGCAGTGCTCCTCTGGACCTTTATTCACCCCTCCACTTT.

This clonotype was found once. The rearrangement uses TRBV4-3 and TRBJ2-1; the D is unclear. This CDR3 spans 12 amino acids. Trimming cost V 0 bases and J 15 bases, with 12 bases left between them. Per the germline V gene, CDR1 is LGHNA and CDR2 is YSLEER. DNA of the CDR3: TGCGCCAGCAGCCAAGATTCGGGCCAAGCGTTCTTC. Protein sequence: CASSQDSGQAFF.

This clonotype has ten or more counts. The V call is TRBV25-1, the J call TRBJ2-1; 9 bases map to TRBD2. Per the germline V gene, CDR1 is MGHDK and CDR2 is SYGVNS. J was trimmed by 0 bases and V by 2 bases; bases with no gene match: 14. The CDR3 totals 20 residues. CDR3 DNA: TGTGCCAGCAGTGAACAACCCAAGATACTACTAGCGGGCTCCTACAATGAGCAGTTCTTC. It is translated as CASSEQPKILLAGSYNEQFF.

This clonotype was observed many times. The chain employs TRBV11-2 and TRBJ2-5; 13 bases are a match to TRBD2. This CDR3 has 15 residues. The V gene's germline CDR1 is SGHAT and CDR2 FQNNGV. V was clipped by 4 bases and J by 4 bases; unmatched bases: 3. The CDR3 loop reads CASSSGLAGVETQYF. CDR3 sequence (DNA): TGTGCCAGCAGCTCCGGACTAGCGGGAGTAGAGACCCAGTACTTC.

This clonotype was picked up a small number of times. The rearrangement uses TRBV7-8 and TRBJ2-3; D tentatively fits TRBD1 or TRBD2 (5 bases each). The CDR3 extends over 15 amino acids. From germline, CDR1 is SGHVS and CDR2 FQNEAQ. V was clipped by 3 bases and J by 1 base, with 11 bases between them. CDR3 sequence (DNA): TGTGCCAGCAGCTTGAGGGGAGTCGGCACAGATACGCAGTATTTT. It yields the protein CASSLRGVGTDTQYF. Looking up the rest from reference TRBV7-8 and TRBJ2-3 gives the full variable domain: GAGVSQSPRYKVAKRGQDVALRCDPISGHVSLFWYQQALGQGPEFLTYFQNEAQLDKSGLPSDRFFAERPEGSVSTLKIQRTQQEDSAVYLCASSLRGVGTDTQYFGPGTRLTVL.

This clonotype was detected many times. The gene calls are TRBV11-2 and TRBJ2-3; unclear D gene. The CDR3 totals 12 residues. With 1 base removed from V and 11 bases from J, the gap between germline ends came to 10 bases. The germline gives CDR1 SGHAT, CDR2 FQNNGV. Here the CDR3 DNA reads TGTGCCAGCAGCTTAGGGTCTCCTAGGCAGTATTTT. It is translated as CASSLGSPRQYF.

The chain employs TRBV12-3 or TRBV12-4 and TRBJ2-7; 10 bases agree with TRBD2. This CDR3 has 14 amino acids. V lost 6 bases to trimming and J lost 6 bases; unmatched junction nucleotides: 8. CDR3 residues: CASSRTSGTLEQYF. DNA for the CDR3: TGTGCCAGCAGCCGTACTAGCGGGACCCTCGAGCAGTACTTC.

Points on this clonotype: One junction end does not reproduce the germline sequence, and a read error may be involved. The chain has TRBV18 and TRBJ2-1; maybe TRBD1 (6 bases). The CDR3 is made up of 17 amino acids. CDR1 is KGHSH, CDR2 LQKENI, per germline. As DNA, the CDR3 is TGTACCAGCTCCCCGCCCTTAGGGGGAGAGTCCTACAATGAGCAGTTCTTC. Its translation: CTSSPPLGGESYNEQFF.

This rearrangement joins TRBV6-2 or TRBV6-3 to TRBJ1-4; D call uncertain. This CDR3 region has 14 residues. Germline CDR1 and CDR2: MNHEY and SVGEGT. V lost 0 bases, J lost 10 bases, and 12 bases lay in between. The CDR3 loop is CASSYSHSAGKLFF. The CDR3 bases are TGTGCCAGCAGTTACTCGCACAGTGCGGGAAAACTGTTTTTT.

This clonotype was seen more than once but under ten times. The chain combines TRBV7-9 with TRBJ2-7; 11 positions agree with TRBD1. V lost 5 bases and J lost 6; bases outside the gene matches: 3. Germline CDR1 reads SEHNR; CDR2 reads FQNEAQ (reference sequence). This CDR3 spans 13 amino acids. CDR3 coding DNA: TGTGCCAGCAGCGAGGACAGGGGGCGCGAGCAGTACTTC. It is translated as CASSEDRGREQYF.

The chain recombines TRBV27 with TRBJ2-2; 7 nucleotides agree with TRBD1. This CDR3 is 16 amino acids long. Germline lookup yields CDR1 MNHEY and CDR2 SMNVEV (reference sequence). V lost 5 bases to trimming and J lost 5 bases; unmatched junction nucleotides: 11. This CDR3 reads CASSLLTGFETGELFF. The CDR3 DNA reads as TGTGCCAGCAGTCTCTTGACAGGGTTTGAGACCGGGGAGCTGTTTTTT.

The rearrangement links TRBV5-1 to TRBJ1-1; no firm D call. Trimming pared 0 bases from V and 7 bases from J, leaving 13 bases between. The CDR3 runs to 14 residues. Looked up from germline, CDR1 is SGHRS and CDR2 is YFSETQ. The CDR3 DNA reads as TGCGCCAGCAGCTTGGTACAGACTACGGGTGAAGCTTTCTTT. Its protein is CASSLVQTTGEAFF. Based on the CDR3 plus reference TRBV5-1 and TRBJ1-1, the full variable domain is KAGVTQTPRYLIKTRGQQVTLSCSPISGHRSVSWYQQTPGQGLQFLFEYFSETQRNKGNFPGRFSGRQFSNSRSEMNVSTLELGDSALYLCASSLVQTTGEAFFGQGTRLTVV.

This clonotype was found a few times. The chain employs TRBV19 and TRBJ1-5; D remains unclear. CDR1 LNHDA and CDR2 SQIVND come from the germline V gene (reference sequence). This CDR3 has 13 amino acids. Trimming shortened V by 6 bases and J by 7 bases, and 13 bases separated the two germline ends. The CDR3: CASRTLTGQPQHF. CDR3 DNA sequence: TGTGCCAGTAGGACTTTGACGGGGCAGCCCCAGCATTTT.

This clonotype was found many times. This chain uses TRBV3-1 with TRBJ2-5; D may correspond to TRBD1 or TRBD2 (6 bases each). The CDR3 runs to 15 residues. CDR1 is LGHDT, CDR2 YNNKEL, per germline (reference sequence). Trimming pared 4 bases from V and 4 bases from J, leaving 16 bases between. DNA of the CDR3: TGTGCCAGCAGCCCCCGGGATCCGGGGGCAGAGACCCAGTACTTC. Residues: CASSPRDPGAETQYF.

CDR3 DNA: TGTGCCAGCAGTTTTCCCGGGCCGCGGGGGGCCAAAAACATTCAGTACTTC. Encoded protein: CASSFPGPRGAKNIQYF. The chain has TRBV28 and TRBJ2-4; 7 bases agree with TRBD2. With V trimmed by 3 bases and J by 1 base, 9 bases remained unmatched. CDR1 is MDHEN and CDR2 is SYDVKM in the germline V gene. The CDR3 sequence is 17 residues long.

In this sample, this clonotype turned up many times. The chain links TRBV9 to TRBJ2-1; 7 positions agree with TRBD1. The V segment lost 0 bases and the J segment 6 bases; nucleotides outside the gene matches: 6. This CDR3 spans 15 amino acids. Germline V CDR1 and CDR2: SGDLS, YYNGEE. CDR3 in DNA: TGTGCCAGCAGCGTAGGAGACAGGGTGATCAATGAGCAGTTCTTC. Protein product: CASSVGDRVINEQFF.